These T cell receptor beta chains were read from a single sample in a study of beta chain features in type 1 diabetes. TCRdb's table, derived via immunoSEQ multiplex PCR, lists solely in-frame clones and lacks some. The sample has hundreds of thousands of clones; around 15% are singletons. Sequenced sample: naive CD4+ T cells from blood. The source is a man aged 18 to 35 in good health. Each CDR3 is given with its conserved first and last residue. A D gene is named only where the DNA matches it firmly. Size is stated for part of the rows, as once, few or many counts, or as a class when the clone is expanded.

TRBJ2-3 | few | - | TRBV5-1 | CASSPGLSTDTQYF | TGCGCCAGCAGCCCGGGACTTAGCACAGATACGCAGTATTTT
TRBJ1-3 | - | - | TRBV16 | CASSQSVGGISGNTIYF | TGTGCCAGCAGCCAATCCGTCGGGGGGATTTCTGGAAACACCATATATTTT
TRBJ1-5 | few | - | TRBV28 | CASSDHHQPQHF | TGTGCCAGCAGTGACCACCATCAGCCCCAGCATTTT
TRBJ1-1 | - | TRBD1 | TRBV7-2 | CASSYGPGGTEAFF | TGTGCCAGCAGCTATGGCCCAGGGGGCACTGAAGCTTTCTTT
TRBJ2-7 | few | - | TRBV6-6 | CASQQQVGSSYEQYF | TGTGCCAGCCAGCAGCAGGTCGGGAGCTCCTACGAGCAGTACTTC
TRBJ1-6 | few | - | TRBV11-2 | CASSLERGGDNSPLHF | TGTGCCAGCAGCTTGGAAAGGGGGGGCGATAATTCACCCCTCCACTTT
TRBJ2-3 | - | TRBD2 | TRBV29-1 | CSVRAVREGPFVGTDTQYF | TGCAGCGTGAGGGCGGTGCGGGAGGGCCCGTTTGTTGGCACAGATACGCAGTATTTT
TRBJ1-5 | - | - | TRBV7-2 | CASSLAHLSNQPQHF | TGTGCCAGCAGCTTAGCGCACTTGAGCAATCAGCCCCAGCATTTT
TRBJ2-5 | - | - | TRBV30 | CAWRTPGGGKETQYF | TGTGCCTGGAGAACCCCGGGGGGCGGGAAAGAGACCCAGTACTTC
TRBJ2-1 | few | - | TRBV25-1 | CASSDLGWAANDGQFF | TGTGCCAGCAGTGATCTTGGGTGGGCCGCTAATGACGGGCAGTTCTTC
TRBJ2-3 | few | - | TRBV10-3 | CAISGVHRYTDTQYF | TGTGCCATCAGTGGGGTACACCGATACACAGATACGCAGTATTTT
TRBJ2-7 | - | TRBD1 | TRBV11-3 | CASSYRQGYEQYF | TGTGCCAGCAGCTACAGACAGGGCTACGAGCAGTACTTC
TRBJ1-1 | few | - | TRBV10-3 | CAISESRQGTEAFF | TGTGCCATCAGTGAGTCCAGGCAGGGCACTGAAGCTTTCTTT
TRBJ2-7 | few | - | TRBV5-1 | CASSQTSYEQYF | TGCGCCAGCAGTCAAACTTCCTACGAGCAGTACTTC
TRBJ1-2 | few | - | TRBV15 | CATSRVKTENYGYTF | TGTGCCACCAGCAGAGTGAAGACAGAAAACTATGGCTACACCTTC
TRBJ2-2 | few | - | TRBV5-4 | CASSLARGGNTGELFF | TGTGCCAGCAGCTTGGCCCGTGGGGGGAACACCGGGGAGCTGTTTTTT
TRBJ1-5 | - | - | TRBV5-1 | CASSLGFTNQPQHF | TGCGCCAGCAGCTTGGGCTTCACCAATCAGCCCCAGCATTTT
TRBJ1-2 | - | TRBD1 | TRBV6-5 | CASSYSRAGGYGYTF | TGTGCCAGCAGTTACTCACGGGCAGGGGGATATGGCTACACCTTC
TRBJ2-1 | - | - | TRBV11-3 | CASSPSAGDEQFF | TGTGCCAGCAGCCCTTCGGCTGGGGATGAGCAGTTCTTC
TRBJ2-3 | - | TRBD1 | TRBV6-5 | CASSYGTGANTDTQYF | TGTGCCAGCAGTTACGGGACAGGGGCCAACACAGATACGCAGTATTTT
TRBJ1-5 | few | TRBD1 | TRBV5-1 | CASSLWTGDQPQHF | TGCGCCAGCAGCTTGTGGACAGGGGATCAGCCCCAGCATTTT
TRBJ2-4 | - | TRBD2 | TRBV9 | CASSVDGLAGDLAKNIQYF | TGTGCCAGCAGCGTAGATGGACTAGCGGGGGACCTAGCCAAAAACATTCAGTACTTC
TRBJ2-5 | - | TRBD1 | TRBV4-3 | CASSQEGTGSGETQYF | TGCGCCAGCAGCCAAGAAGGGACAGGAAGTGGGGAGACCCAGTACTTC
TRBJ2-7 | - | - | TRBV9 | CASSVGLSGRNSYEQYF | TGTGCCAGCAGCGTAGGCCTCTCGGGACGGAACTCCTACGAGCAGTACTTC
TRBJ2-7 | few | - | TRBV25-1 | CASSGPRTTSYEQYF | TGTGCCAGCAGCGGGCCACGAACGACTTCCTACGAGCAGTACTTC
TRBJ2-1 | - | - | TRBV28 | CASSLEGEQFF | TGTGCCAGCAGTTTAGAGGGTGAGCAGTTCTTC
TRBJ2-7 | - | TRBD2 | TRBV20-1 | CSALTSGGQYF | TGCAGTGCTCTCACTAGCGGGGGACAGTACTTC
TRBJ2-1 | - | TRBD2 | TRBV5-1 | CASSLGLLAGDGNEQFF | TGCGCCAGCAGCTTGGGCCTACTTGCGGGGGACGGCAATGAGCAGTTCTTC
TRBJ2-4 | few | TRBD1 | TRBV5-1 | CASSWGQGQSQYF | TGCGCCAGCAGCTGGGGACAGGGCCAGTCACAGTACTTC
TRBJ2-1 | many | - | TRBV13 | CASSPSRASSYNEQFF | TGTGCCAGCAGCCCCTCGCGGGCCAGCTCCTACAATGAGCAGTTCTTC